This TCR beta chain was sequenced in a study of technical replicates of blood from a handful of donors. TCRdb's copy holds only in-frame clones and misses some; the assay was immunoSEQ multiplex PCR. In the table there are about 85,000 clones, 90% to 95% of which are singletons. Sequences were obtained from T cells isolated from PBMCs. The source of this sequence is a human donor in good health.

The CDR3: CASSSQGSEAFF. DNA of the CDR3: TGTGCCAGCAGCTCCCAGGGGTCTGAAGCTTTCTTT. V and J are TRBV9 and TRBJ1-1; D perhaps matches TRBD1 (6 bases). This CDR3 is built from 12 residues. V lost 4 bases, J lost 6 bases, and 10 bases lay in between. Per germline, CDR1 SGDLS and CDR2 YYNGEE.